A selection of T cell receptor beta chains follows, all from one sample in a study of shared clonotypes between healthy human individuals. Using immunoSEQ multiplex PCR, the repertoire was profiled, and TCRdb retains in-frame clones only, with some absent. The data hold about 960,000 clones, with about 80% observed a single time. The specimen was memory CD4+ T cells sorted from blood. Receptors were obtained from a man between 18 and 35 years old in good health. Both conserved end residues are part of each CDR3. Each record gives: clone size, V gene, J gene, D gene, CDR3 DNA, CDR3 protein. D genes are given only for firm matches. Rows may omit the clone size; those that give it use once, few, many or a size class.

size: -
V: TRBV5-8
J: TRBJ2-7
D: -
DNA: TGTGCCAGCGGGGGTTACCGCGAGCAGTACTTC
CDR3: CASGGYREQYF

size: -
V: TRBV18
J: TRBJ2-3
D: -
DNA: TGTGCCAGCTCCCCCCCACAGGGAGTAGCAGATACGCAGTATTTT
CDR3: CASSPPQGVADTQYF

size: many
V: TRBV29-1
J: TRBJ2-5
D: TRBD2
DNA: TGCAGTGTCGGGGGGTCCCAAGAGACCCAGTACTTC
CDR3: CSVGGSQETQYF

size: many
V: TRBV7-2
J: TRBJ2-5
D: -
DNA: TGTGCCAGCAGCCCGAAGGGGGGGACCCAGTACTTC
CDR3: CASSPKGGTQYF

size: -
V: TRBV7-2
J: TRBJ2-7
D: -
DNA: TGTGCCAGCAGCGTTCAGGTAGTCGACGAGCAGTACTTC
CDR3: CASSVQVVDEQYF

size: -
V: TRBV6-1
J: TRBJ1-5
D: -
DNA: TGTGCCAGCAGTGAAGCGGTAATTAGAGGCAATCAGCCCCAGCATTTT
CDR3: CASSEAVIRGNQPQHF

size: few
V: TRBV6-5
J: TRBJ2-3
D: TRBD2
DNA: TGTGCCAGCAGAGGACTAGCGTTCACAGATACGCAGTATTTT
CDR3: CASRGLAFTDTQYF

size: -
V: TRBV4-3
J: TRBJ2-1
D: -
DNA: TGCGCCAGCAGCCAAGATCCCAGCCAGCAGTTCTTC
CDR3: CASSQDPSQQFF

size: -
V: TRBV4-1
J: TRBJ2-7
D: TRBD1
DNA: TGCGCCAGCAGCAAGGACAGGGGGCGCGAGCAGTACTTC
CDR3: CASSKDRGREQYF

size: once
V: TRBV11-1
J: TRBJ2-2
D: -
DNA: TGTGCCAGCAGCTTAGTTGCGACACCGGCTACCGGGGAGCTGTTTTTT
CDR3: CASSLVATPATGELFF

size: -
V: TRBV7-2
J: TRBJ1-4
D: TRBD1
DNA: TGTGCCAGCAGCTACGGGGGACAGGGGGCTAAAAAACTGTTTTTT
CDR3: CASSYGGQGAKKLFF

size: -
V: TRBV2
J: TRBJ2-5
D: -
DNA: TGTGCCGGGGCCGCAGGTCTCCAAGAGACCCAGTACTTC
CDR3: CAGAAGLQETQYF

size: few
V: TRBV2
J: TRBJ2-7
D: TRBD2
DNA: TGTGCCAGCAGTGAGGGACTAGCGGGAGGGTACGAGCAGTACTTC
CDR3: CASSEGLAGGYEQYF

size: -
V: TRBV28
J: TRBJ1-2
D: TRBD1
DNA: TGTGCCAGCAGTCTTGGACAGGGAGGCTACACCTTC
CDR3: CASSLGQGGYTF

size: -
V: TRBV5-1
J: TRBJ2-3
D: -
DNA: TGCGCCAGCAGCTCACAGCAAGATACGCAGTATTTT
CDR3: CASSSQQDTQYF

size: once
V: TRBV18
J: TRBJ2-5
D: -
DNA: TGTGCCAGCTCACCTGCCAGCGCTTTGGGGGAGACCCAGTACTTC
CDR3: CASSPASALGETQYF

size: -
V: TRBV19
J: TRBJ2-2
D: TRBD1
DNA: TGTGCCAGTAGTATGACAGGGCTGAACACCGGGGAGCTGTTTTTT
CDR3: CASSMTGLNTGELFF

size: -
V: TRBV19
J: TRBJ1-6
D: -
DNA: TGTGCCAGTAGTCCCCGAGGTTGGGGCGCCGATAATTCACCCCTCCACTTT
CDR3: CASSPRGWGADNSPLHF

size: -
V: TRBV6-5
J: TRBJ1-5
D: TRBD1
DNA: TGTGCCAGCAGTTCTCGGGACAGGGGAAGCAATCAGCCCCAGCATTTT
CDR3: CASSSRDRGSNQPQHF

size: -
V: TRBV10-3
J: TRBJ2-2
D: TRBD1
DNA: TGTGCCATCACCGGACAGGGGGCAGACACCGGGGAGCTGTTTTTT
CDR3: CAITGQGADTGELFF

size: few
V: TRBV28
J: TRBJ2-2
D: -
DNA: TGTGCCAGCAGTTGGTCCAACACCGGGGAGCTGTTTTTT
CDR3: CASSWSNTGELFF

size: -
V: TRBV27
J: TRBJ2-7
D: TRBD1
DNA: TGTGCCAGCAGTTTACTGGGACAGGGATCTGGGGCCTACGAGCAGTACTTC
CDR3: CASSLLGQGSGAYEQYF

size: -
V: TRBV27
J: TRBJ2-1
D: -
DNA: TGTGCCAGCAGTTTACCCCTCCCGGGAACTGTGCAGTTCTTC
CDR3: CASSLPLPGTVQFF

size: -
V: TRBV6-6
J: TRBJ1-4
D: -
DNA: TGTGCCAGCAGTCCTATGGTTGAAAAACTGTTTTTT
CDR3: CASSPMVEKLFF

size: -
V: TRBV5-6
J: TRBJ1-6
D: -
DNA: TGTGCCAGCAGCTGGAGTAGGGACCCGCCCCTCCACTTT
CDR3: CASSWSRDPPLHF

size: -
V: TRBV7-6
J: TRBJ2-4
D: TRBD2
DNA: TGTGCCAGCAGCTTGGCGGGACTAGCGGGAGGGGAGTCATTTGTAAACATTCAGTACTTC
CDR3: CASSLAGLAGGESFVNIQYF

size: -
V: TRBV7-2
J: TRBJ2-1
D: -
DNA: TGTGCCAGCAACTCACCAGGGGCCTACGGCAATGAGCAGTTCTTC
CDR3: CASNSPGAYGNEQFF

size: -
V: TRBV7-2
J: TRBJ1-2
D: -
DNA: TGTGCCAGCAGCCCCTTCGAAGTCTATGGCTACACCTTC
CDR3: CASSPFEVYGYTF

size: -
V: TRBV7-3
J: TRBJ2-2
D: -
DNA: TGTGCCAGCAGCCCGGAATACAGGAGCGCGAACACCGGGGAGCTGTTTTTT
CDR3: CASSPEYRSANTGELFF

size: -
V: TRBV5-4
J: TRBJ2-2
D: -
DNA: TGTGCCAGCAGCTCTATTCTAGGGAACACCGGGGAGCTGTTTTTT
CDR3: CASSSILGNTGELFF

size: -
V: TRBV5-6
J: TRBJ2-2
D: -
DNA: TGTGCCAGCAGCTTACGGACAATTAACACCGGGGAGCTGTTTTTT
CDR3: CASSLRTINTGELFF